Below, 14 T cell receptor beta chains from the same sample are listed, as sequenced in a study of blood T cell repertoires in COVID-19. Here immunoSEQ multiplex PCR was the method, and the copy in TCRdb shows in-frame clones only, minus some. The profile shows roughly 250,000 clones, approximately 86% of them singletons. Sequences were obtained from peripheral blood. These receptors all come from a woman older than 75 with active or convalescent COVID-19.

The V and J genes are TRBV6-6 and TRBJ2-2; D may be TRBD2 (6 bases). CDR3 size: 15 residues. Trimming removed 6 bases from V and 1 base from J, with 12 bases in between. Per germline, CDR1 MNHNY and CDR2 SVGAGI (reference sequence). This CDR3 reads CASSPGVRNTGELFF. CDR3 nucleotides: TGTGCCAGCAGCCCGGGAGTTCGGAACACCGGGGAGCTGTTTTTT.

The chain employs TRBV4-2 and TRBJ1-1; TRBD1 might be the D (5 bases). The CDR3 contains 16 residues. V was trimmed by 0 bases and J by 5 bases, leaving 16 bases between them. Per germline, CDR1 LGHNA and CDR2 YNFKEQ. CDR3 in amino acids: CASSQDGGGRGTEAFF. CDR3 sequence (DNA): TGTGCCAGCAGCCAAGATGGGGGGGGTAGAGGTACTGAAGCTTTCTTT.

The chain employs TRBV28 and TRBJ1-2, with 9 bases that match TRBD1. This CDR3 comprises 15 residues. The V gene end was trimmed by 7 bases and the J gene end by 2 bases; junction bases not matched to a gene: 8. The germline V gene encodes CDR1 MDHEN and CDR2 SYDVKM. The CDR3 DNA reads TGTGCCAGCACTTGGAGGACAGGGGTGAACTATGGCTACACCTTC. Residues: CASTWRTGVNYGYTF.

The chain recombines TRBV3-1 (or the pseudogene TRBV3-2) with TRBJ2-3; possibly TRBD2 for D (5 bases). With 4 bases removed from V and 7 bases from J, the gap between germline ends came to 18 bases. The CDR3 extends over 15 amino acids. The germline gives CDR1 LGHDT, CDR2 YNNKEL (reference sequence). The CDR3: CASSLEGRTLNTQYF. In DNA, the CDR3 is TGTGCCAGCAGCCTCGAGGGTAGGACCCTAAATACGCAGTATTTT.

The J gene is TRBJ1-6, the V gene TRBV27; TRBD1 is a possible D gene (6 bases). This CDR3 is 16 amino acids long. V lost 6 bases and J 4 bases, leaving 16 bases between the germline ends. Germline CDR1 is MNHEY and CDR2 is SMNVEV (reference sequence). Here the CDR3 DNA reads TGTGCCAGCAGGGGATCCCAGGGGTATTATAATTCACCCCTCCACTTT. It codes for CASRGSQGYYNSPLHF.

CDR3 nucleotide sequence: TGTGCCAGCAGCTTACAGGGAGGAACTTTCTTT. It encodes CASSLQGGTFF. This chain uses TRBV11-2 with TRBJ1-1; maybe TRBD1 (5 bases). CDR1 and CDR2 from the germline V gene are SGHAT and FQNNGV. The CDR3 has 11 amino acids. V was shortened by 2 bases and J by 12 bases, with 10 bases between the two germline ends.

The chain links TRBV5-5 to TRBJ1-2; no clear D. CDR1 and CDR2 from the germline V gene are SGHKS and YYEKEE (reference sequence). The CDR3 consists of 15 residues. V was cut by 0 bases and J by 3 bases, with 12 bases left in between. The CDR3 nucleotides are TGTGCCAGCAGCTTGGCCGGCCGGAGGGACTATGGCTACACCTTC. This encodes CASSLAGRRDYGYTF.

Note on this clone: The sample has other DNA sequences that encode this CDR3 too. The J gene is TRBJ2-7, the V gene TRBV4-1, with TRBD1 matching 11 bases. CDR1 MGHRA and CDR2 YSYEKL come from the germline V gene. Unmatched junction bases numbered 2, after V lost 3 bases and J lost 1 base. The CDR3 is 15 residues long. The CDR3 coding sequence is TGCGCCAGCAGCCAGGGGACAGGGGGGTCCTACGAGCAGTACTTC. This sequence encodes CASSQGTGGSYEQYF.

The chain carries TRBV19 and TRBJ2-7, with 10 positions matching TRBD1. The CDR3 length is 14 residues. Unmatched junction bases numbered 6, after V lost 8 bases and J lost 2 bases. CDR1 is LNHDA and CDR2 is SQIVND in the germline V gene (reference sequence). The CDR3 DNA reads TGTGCCAGTGTCGCGGGACAGGGGCCCTACGAGCAGTACTTC. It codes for CASVAGQGPYEQYF.

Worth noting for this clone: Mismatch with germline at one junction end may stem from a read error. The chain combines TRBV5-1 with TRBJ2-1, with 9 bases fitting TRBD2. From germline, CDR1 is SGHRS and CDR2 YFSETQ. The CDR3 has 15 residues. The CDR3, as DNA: TGCGCCAGCAGCTTTCTGCTAGCGGGAAACAATGGGCAGTTCTTC. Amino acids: CASSFLLAGNNGQFF.

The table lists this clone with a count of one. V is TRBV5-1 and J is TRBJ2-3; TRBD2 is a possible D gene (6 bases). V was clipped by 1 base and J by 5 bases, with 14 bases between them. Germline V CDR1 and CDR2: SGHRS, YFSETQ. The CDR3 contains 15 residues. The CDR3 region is CASSLTRLDRDTQYF. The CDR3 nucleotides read TGCGCCAGCAGCTTGACCCGACTAGATCGAGATACGCAGTATTTT.

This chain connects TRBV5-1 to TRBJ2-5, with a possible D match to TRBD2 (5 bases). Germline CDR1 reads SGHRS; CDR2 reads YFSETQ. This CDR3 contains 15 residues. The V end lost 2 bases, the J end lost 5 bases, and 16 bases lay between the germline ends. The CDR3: CASSFGTVRAETQYF. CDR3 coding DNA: TGCGCCAGCAGCTTTGGAACCGTGAGGGCGGAGACCCAGTACTTC. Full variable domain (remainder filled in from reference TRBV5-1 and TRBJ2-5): KAGVTQTPRYLIKTRGQQVTLSCSPISGHRSVSWYQQTPGQGLQFLFEYFSETQRNKGNFPGRFSGRQFSNSRSEMNVSTLELGDSALYLCASSFGTVRAETQYFGPGTRLLVL.

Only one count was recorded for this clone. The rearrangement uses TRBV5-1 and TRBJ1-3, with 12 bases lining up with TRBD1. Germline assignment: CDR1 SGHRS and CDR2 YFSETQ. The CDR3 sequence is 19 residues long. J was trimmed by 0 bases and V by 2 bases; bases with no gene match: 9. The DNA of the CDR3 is TGCGCCAGCAGCTTTTCCGGGACAGGGGGCCTTGGCTCTGGAAACACCATATATTTT. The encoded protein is CASSFSGTGGLGSGNTIYF.

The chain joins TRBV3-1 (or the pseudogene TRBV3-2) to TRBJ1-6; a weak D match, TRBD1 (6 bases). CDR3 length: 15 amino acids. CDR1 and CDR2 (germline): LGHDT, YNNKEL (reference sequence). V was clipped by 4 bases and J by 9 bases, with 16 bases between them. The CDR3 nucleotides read TGTGCCAGCAGCCTACAGGGTGCGGGAGGTTCACCCCTCCACTTT. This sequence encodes CASSLQGAGGSPLHF.